The 28 T cell receptor beta chains below were found in one sample sequenced in a study of cytomegalovirus exposure and HLA in healthy donors. The PCR made use of 60 Vbeta and 13 Jbeta primers. Only in-frame clones appear in the TCRdb table, and some are missing; sequencing was by immunoSEQ multiplex PCR. Among 200,000 to 250,000 clones listed, 70% to 80% were seen once. The sample taken for sequencing was PBMCs. The receptors stem from a girl aged 2 to 10 in good health and CMV-seronegative.

CDR3 nucleotide sequence: TGTGCCAGCAGCTTATCGAGTACGGGAGGAGCGCAGTATTTT. Translation: CASSLSSTGGAQYF. This rearrangement joins TRBV13 to TRBJ2-3; 7 positions agree with TRBD2. With V trimmed by 2 bases and J by 10 bases, 9 bases remained unmatched. Germline CDR1 is PRHDT and CDR2 is FYEKMQ (reference sequence). This CDR3 has 14 residues.

J is TRBJ2-5 and V is TRBV30; D may be TRBD2 (6 bases). Looked up from germline, CDR1 is GTSNPN and CDR2 is SVGIG (reference sequence). V was trimmed by 4 bases and J by 5 bases, leaving 14 bases between them. This CDR3 comprises 13 residues. CDR3 sequence reads: CAWKGGWGETQYF. For the CDR3, the DNA is TGTGCCTGGAAGGGAGGTTGGGGGGAGACCCAGTACTTC.

This clone was counted between two and nine times. The chain couples TRBV2 to TRBJ1-4, with 7 bases identical to TRBD1. Per germline, CDR1 SNHLY and CDR2 FYNNEI. The CDR3 covers 15 residues. The trim removed 5 bases at V and 4 bases at J, leaving 7 bases unmatched. CDR3 sequence: CASSPTGRSNEKLFF. The CDR3 DNA follows: TGTGCCAGCAGTCCGACAGGGCGGAGTAATGAAAAACTGTTTTTT.

This clone occurred a few times. V usage is TRBV7-2 and J usage is TRBJ2-4; a possible D gene is TRBD1 (6 bases). V shed 6 bases and J shed 1 base, with 22 bases lying between them. CDR3 length equals 18 residues. Germline V gene lookup returns CDR1 SGHTA and CDR2 FQGNSA. The CDR3 is CASSFTGTSVGAKNIQYF. The CDR3, as DNA: TGTGCCAGCAGTTTTACAGGGACATCTGTGGGGGCCAAAAACATTCAGTACTTC.

This clone was observed a handful of times. V is TRBV7-9 and J is TRBJ2-7; 8 bases are a match to TRBD1. Germline V gene data show CDR1 as SEHNR and CDR2 as FQNEAQ (reference sequence). The V and J ends lost 6 bases and 2 bases, in that order; junction bases with no gene match: 9. The CDR3 loop spans 15 amino acids. CDR3 DNA sequence: TGTGCCAGCAGTCCTACGACAGGGGAAGCCTACGAGCAGTACTTC. Amino acid sequence: CASSPTTGEAYEQYF. Filled out from reference TRBV7-9 and TRBJ2-7, the complete variable domain reads DTGVSQNPRHKITKRGQNVTFRCDPISEHNRLYWYRQTLGQGPEFLTYFQNEAQLEKSRLLSDRFSAERPKGSFSTLEIQRTEQGDSAMYLCASSPTTGEAYEQYFGPGTRLTVT.

The CDR3 region is CASRGTGGLNIPSTDTQYF. CDR3 nucleotides: TGCGCCAGCAGGGGGACAGGGGGCTTAAATATTCCTAGCACAGATACGCAGTATTTT. The rearrangement joins TRBV23-1 to TRBJ2-3; TRBD1 matches at 12 bases. TRBV23-1 is designated an ORF whose function remains uncertain. The CDR3 covers 19 residues. V lost 6 bases to trimming and J lost 0 bases; unmatched junction nucleotides: 13.

The table lists this clone with a count of one. The chain links TRBV30 to TRBJ2-2; tentatively, D is TRBD2 (5 bases). Trimming took 3 bases from V and 0 from J, leaving 8 bases between them. Germline V gene lookup returns CDR1 GTSNPN and CDR2 SVGIG (reference sequence). The CDR3 totals 14 residues. Here the CDR3 reads CAWRAGPNTGELFF. CDR3 coding DNA: TGTGCCTGGAGGGCGGGTCCGAACACCGGGGAGCTGTTTTTT.

V gene TRBV9 combines with J gene TRBJ2-5; 10 nucleotides align to TRBD1. The CDR3 is made up of 15 amino acids. Germline values: CDR1 SGDLS, CDR2 YYNGEE. After removal of 3 bases from V and 7 bases from J, the junction contained 9 bases not matched to a gene. CDR3 protein: CASSALTGGLGTQYF. DNA of the CDR3: TGTGCCAGCAGCGCCTTGACAGGGGGCTTGGGGACCCAGTACTTC.

The V call is TRBV5-4, the J call TRBJ2-7; possibly TRBD1 for D (6 bases). V lost 3 bases and J lost 6, with 19 bases in between. Germline loops: CDR1 SGHNT, CDR2 YYREEE (reference sequence). This CDR3 has 15 residues. CDR3: CASSSGTRPPGEQYF. Here the CDR3 DNA reads TGTGCCAGCAGCTCCGGGACACGGCCCCCGGGCGAGCAGTACTTC.

The chain recombines TRBV30 with TRBJ2-7, with 8 bases that match TRBD2. The germline gives CDR1 GTSNPN, CDR2 SVGIG (reference sequence). J lost 4 bases, V lost 3 bases, and 2 bases had no gene match. The CDR3 runs to 12 residues. The CDR3 spells CAWRGLEYEQYF. The CDR3 nucleotides read TGTGCCTGGAGGGGACTAGAGTACGAGCAGTACTTC.

V and J are TRBV2 and TRBJ2-7; D is unresolved. Per the germline V gene, CDR1 is SNHLY and CDR2 is FYNNEI. V lost 1 base, J lost 5 bases, and 12 bases lay in between. The CDR3 length is 14 residues. The CDR3 loop is CASSEVWSRDEQYF. CDR3 DNA sequence: TGTGCCAGCAGTGAAGTGTGGTCCCGAGACGAGCAGTACTTC.

The V gene is TRBV30, the J gene TRBJ2-1, with D tentatively TRBD2 (5 bases). The V end was cut by 1 base, the J end by 8 bases, with 6 bases between. The CDR3 is 11 amino acids. Germline CDR1 reads GTSNPN; CDR2 reads SVGIG (reference sequence). The CDR3 DNA reads TGTGCCTGGAGTGGCGGGCATGAGCAGTTCTTC. This sequence encodes CAWSGGHEQFF.

This clone was counted only a few times. The chain uses TRBV6-1 and TRBJ1-1; D is uncertain. This CDR3 has 13 residues. The ends were cut back, 7 bases at V and 0 bases at J, with 9 bases in the middle. Germline values: CDR1 MNHNS, CDR2 SASEGT. The CDR3 DNA follows: TGTGCCAGCACCCAAACGGTGAACACTGAAGCTTTCTTT. This sequence encodes CASTQTVNTEAFF.

V gene TRBV5-8 combines with J gene TRBJ2-7; tentative D call: TRBD1 (7 bases). The CDR3 is 12 amino acids. The V end was cut by 4 bases, the J end by 4 bases, with 9 bases between. Germline V gene sequence: CDR1 SGHTS, CDR2 YDEGEE. The CDR3 loop is CASSAGQYEQYF. The CDR3 DNA sequence: TGTGCCAGCAGCGCGGGACAGTACGAGCAGTACTTC. The full variable domain, rest sourced from reference TRBV5-8 and TRBJ2-7, is EAGVTQSPTHLIKTRGQQATLRCSPISGHTSVYWYQQALGLGLQFLLWYDEGEERNRGNFPPRFSGRQFPNYSSELNVNALELEDSALYLCASSAGQYEQYFGPGTRLTVT.

The chain employs TRBV19 and TRBJ1-1; D not resolved. The CDR3 extends over 12 amino acids. V dropped 5 bases and J dropped 6 bases, with 10 bases sitting between them. Germline V gene sequence: CDR1 LNHDA, CDR2 SQIVND (reference sequence). CDR3 nucleotide sequence: TGTGCCAGTAGTTCCCCGAGGGCTGAAGCTTTCTTT. Translation: CASSSPRAEAFF.

The chain has TRBV18 and TRBJ2-1, with TRBD2 as a possible D gene (5 bases). Germline CDR1 reads KGHSH; CDR2 reads LQKENI. The CDR3 spans 15 residues. The V end was cut by 6 bases, the J end by 3 bases, with 15 bases between. CDR3 loop: CASSTGTGYYNEQFF. CDR3 coding DNA: TGTGCCAGCTCGACCGGTACGGGATACTACAATGAGCAGTTCTTC.

The rearrangement uses TRBV4-2 and TRBJ2-1; D ambiguous. With 1 base removed from V and 9 bases from J, the gap between germline ends came to 10 bases. The germline gives CDR1 LGHNA, CDR2 YNFKEQ. This CDR3 has 13 residues. The CDR3 sequence: CASSQAEIGEQFF. The CDR3 coding sequence is TGTGCCAGCAGCCAAGCGGAGATTGGTGAGCAGTTCTTC.

J is TRBJ1-1 and V is TRBV5-6; D might be TRBD1 (5 bases). V lost 2 bases, J lost 1 base, and 15 bases lay in between. The germline CDR1 and CDR2 sequences are SGHDT and YYEEEE. The CDR3 runs 16 residues. In DNA, the CDR3 is TGTGCCAGCAGCTTCATCGGGGGGGGAAGGAACACTGAAGCTTTCTTT. Its protein product is CASSFIGGGRNTEAFF.

The V gene is TRBV7-2, the J gene TRBJ2-3; 9 bases fit TRBD1. The V gene's germline CDR1 is SGHTA and CDR2 FQGNSA. This CDR3 spans 15 amino acids. Trimming at V came to 3 bases and at J to 4 bases, leaving 5 bases not matched to a gene. DNA for the CDR3: TGTGCCAGCAGCTTGGCGGGACAGGGTGCAGATACGCAGTATTTT. Protein: CASSLAGQGADTQYF.

The V gene is TRBV6-5, the J gene TRBJ2-2; no clear D gene. There are 13 residues in the CDR3. The germline gives CDR1 MNHEY, CDR2 SVGAGI. Trimming pared 11 bases from V and 3 bases from J, leaving 13 bases between. The CDR3 coding sequence is TGTGCCGGCGGCAACTGGGACACCGGGGAGCTGTTTTTT. It is translated as CAGGNWDTGELFF.

The CDR3 region is CASSVGLAGTEQYF. Written as DNA, the CDR3 is TGTGCCAGCAGCGTAGGACTAGCGGGGACCGAGCAGTACTTC. The chain couples TRBV9 to TRBJ2-7; 11 nucleotides match TRBD2. Trimming took 0 bases from V and 6 from J; bases not matched to a gene: 2. There are 14 residues in the CDR3. Germline CDR1 reads SGDLS; CDR2 reads YYNGEE. Full variable domain (outside the CDR3, taken from reference TRBV9 and TRBJ2-7): DSGVTQTPKHLITATGQRVTLRCSPRSGDLSVYWYQQSLDQGLQFLIQYYNGEERAKGNILERFSAQQFPDLHSELNLSSLELGDSALYFCASSVGLAGTEQYFGPGTRLTVT.

This chain uses TRBV5-4 with TRBJ2-2; no firm D call. Germline V CDR1 and CDR2: SGHNT, YYREEE (reference sequence). V gave up 0 bases and J gave up 6 bases, with 12 bases separating them. The CDR3 consists of 15 residues. The CDR3 reads CASSLDRALSGELFF. The DNA for the CDR3 is TGTGCCAGCAGCTTGGATCGAGCCCTTTCCGGGGAGCTGTTTTTT.

This clone came up once. This chain connects TRBV5-1 to TRBJ2-1, with D perhaps matching TRBD1 (5 bases). The CDR3 has 15 residues. Trimming shortened V by 4 bases and J by 0 bases, and 11 bases separated the two germline ends. Germline V gives CDR1 SGHRS, CDR2 YFSETQ. The CDR3 DNA reads as TGCGCCAGCAGCGTGACAGTGAGCTCCTACAATGAGCAGTTCTTC. Amino acids: CASSVTVSSYNEQFF.

The rearrangement uses TRBV7-2 and TRBJ1-6; D is undetermined. This CDR3 is built from 12 residues. The V end lost 4 bases, the J end lost 9 bases, and 7 bases lay between the germline ends. Germline V lookup: CDR1 SGHTA, CDR2 FQGNSA. The CDR3, as DNA: TGTGCCAGCAGCTCCCTTATTTCACCCCTCCACTTT. Translating it yields CASSSLISPLHF.

V usage is TRBV5-6 and J usage is TRBJ1-1; 7 bases match TRBD1. The V gene's germline CDR1 is SGHDT and CDR2 YYEEEE. J lost 4 bases, V lost 0 bases, and 6 bases had no gene match. CDR3 length: 15 residues. The CDR3 DNA sequence: TGTGCCAGCAGCTTGGCGGGGCAGGGGGGCACTGAAGCTTTCTTT. Translating it yields CASSLAGQGGTEAFF.

This clone was observed a few times. The chain uses TRBV11-1 and TRBJ1-2; D possibly corresponds to TRBD1 (5 bases). Germline lookup yields CDR1 SGHAT and CDR2 FQDESV (reference sequence). The CDR3 runs to 13 residues. The ends were cut back, 7 bases at V and 6 bases at J, with 15 bases in the middle. CDR3 residues: CASTRTPKDGYTF. CDR3 nucleotide sequence: TGTGCCAGCACCCGGACACCCAAGGATGGCTACACCTTC. The variable domain in full, completed from reference TRBV11-1 and TRBJ1-2, reads EAEVAQSPRYKITEKSQAVAFWCDPISGHATLYWYRQILGQGPELLVQFQDESVVDDSQLPKDRFSAERLKGVDSTLKIQPAELGDSAMYLCASTRTPKDGYTFGSGTRLTVV.

The chain joins TRBV5-1 to TRBJ2-3, with D unclear. Trimming stripped 4 bases from V and 0 bases from J, with 21 bases between. This CDR3 region has 18 residues. From germline, CDR1 is SGHRS and CDR2 YFSETQ. The CDR3 DNA is TGCGCCAGCAGCCCGTCAACTACTCTTAAATATAGCACAGATACGCAGTATTTT. Protein sequence: CASSPSTTLKYSTDTQYF.

CDR3 amino acids: CASSGALAADQETQYF. The CDR3, as DNA: TGTGCCAGCAGTGGGGCACTAGCGGCCGATCAAGAGACCCAGTACTTC. This chain joins TRBV2 and TRBJ2-5; 8 positions match TRBD2. Per germline, CDR1 SNHLY and CDR2 FYNNEI. V lost 4 bases to trimming and J lost 2 bases; unmatched junction nucleotides: 9. This CDR3 has 16 amino acids.